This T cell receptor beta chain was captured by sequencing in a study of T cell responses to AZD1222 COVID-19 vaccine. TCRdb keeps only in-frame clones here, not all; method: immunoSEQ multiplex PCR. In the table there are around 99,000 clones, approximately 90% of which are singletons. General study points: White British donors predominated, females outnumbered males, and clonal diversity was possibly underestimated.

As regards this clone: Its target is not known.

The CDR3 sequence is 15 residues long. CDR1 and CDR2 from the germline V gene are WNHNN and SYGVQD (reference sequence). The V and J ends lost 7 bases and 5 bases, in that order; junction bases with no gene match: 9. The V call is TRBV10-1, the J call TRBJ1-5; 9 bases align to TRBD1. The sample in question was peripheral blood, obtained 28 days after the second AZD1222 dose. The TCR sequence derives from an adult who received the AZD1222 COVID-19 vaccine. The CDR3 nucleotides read TGCGCCAGCATCCGGGACAGGGACGAGGATCAGCCCCAGCATTTT. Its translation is CASIRDRDEDQPQHF.